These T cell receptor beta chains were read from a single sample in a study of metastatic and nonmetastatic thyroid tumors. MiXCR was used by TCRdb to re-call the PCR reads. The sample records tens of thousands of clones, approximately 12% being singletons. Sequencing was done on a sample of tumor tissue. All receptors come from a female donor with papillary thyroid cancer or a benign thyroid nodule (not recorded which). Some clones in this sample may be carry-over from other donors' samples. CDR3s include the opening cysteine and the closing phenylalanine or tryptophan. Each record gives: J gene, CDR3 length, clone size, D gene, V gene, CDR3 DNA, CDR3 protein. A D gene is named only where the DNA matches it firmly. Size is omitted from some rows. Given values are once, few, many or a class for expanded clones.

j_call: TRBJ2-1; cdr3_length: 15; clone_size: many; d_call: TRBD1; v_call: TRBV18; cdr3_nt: TGTGCCAGCTCCCCCGGGACAGGGTATAACAATGAGCAGTTCTTC; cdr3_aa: CASSPGTGYNNEQFF
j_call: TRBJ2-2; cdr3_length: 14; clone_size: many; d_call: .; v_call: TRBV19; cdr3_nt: TGTGCCAGTAGTATCTGGGGCCTCGACGGGGAGCTGTTTTTT; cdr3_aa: CASSIWGLDGELFF
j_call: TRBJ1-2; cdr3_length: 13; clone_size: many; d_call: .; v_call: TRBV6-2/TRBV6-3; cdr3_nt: TGTGCCAGCAGGAGAACAGCAGACTATGGCTACACCTTC; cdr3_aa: CASRRTADYGYTF
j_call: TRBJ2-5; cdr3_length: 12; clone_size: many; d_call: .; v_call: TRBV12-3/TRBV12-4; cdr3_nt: TGTGCCAGCAGTTTAATCTTCGAGACCCAGTACTTC; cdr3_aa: CASSLIFETQYF
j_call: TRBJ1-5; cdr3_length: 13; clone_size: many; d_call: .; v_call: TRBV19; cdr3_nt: TGTGCCAGTAGTATGAACTTTTTTCAGCCCCAGCATTTT; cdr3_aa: CASSMNFFQPQHF
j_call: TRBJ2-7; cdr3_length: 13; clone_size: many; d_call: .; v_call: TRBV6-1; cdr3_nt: TGTGCCAGCAGTGTCGGACGGCAGGGCGAGCAGTACTTC; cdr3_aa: CASSVGRQGEQYF
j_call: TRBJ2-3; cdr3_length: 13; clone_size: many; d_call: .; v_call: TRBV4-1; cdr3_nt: TGCGCCAGCAGCCAAGATAACGGATGGGTTGAGTATTTT; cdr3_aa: CASSQDNGWVEYF
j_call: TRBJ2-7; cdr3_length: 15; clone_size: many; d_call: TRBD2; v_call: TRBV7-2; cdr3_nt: TGTGCCAGCAGCTTAGCGACTAGCGCGGACTACGAGCAGTACTTC; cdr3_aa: CASSLATSADYEQYF
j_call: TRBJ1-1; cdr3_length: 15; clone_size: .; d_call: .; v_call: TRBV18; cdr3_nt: TGTGCCAGCTCACCGACCGGACAGAGCTACACTGAAGCTTTCTTT; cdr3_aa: CASSPTGQSYTEAFF
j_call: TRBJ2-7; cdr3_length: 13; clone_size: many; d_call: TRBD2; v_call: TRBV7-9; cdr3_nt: TGTGCCAGCAGCTCCGGGACTAGTTTCGAGCAGTACTTC; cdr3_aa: CASSSGTSFEQYF
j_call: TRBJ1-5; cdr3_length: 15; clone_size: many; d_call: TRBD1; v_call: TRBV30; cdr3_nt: TGTGCCTGGAGTGCGGGCGACAGGGGGTATCAGCCCCAGCATTTT; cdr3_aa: CAWSAGDRGYQPQHF
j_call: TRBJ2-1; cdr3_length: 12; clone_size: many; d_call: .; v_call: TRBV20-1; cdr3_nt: TGCAGTGCTAGAGTGCAGTACAATGAGCAGTTCTTC; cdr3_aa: CSARVQYNEQFF
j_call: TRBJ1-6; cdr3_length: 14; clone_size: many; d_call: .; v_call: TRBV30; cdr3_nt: TGTGCCTGGACAGGGTGGGGCCATAATTCACCCCTCCACTTT; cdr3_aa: CAWTGWGHNSPLHF
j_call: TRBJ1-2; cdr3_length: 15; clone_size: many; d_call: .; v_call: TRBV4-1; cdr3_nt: TGCGCCAGCAGCCAACAGAGAGGGGTTAACTATGGCTACACCTTC; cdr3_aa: CASSQQRGVNYGYTF
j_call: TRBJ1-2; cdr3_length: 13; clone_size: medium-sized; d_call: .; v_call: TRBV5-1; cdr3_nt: TGCGCCAGCAGCAAGGACACCAACTATGGCTACACCTTC; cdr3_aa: CASSKDTNYGYTF
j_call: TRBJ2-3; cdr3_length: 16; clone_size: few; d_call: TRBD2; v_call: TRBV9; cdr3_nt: TGTGCCAGCAGCTTTCGGACTAGCGGGAAAACAGATACGCAGTATTTT; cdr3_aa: CASSFRTSGKTDTQYF
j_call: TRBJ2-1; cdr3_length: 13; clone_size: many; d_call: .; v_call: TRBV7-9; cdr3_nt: TGTGCCAGCAGCTTAGGGGTTCTAGATGAGCAGTTCTTC; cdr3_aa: CASSLGVLDEQFF
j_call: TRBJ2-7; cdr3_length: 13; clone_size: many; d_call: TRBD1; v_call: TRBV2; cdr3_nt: TGTGCCAGCAGGAGGGGGCTGCCCTACGAGCAGTACTTC; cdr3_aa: CASRRGLPYEQYF
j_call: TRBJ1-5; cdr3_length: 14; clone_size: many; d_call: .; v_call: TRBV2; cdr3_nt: TGTGCCAGCAGTGAGGGTGACGGAAACCAGCCCCAGCATTTT; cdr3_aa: CASSEGDGNQPQHF
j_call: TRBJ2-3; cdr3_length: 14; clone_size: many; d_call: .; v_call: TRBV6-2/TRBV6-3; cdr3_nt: TGTGCCAGCAGTTACCAAGAGCACACAGATACGCAGTATTTT; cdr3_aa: CASSYQEHTDTQYF
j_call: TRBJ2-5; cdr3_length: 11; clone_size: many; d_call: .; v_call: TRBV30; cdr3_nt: TGTGCCTGGAGCTGGGATGAGACCCAGTACTTC; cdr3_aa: CAWSWDETQYF
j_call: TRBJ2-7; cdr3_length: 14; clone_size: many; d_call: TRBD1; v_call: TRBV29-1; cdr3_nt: TGCAGCGTTGAGTCCCGGGACAGGGAAGGCGAGCAGTACTTC; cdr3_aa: CSVESRDREGEQYF
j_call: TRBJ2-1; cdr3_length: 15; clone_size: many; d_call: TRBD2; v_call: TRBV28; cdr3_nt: TGTGCCAGCAGTTTACGGCGGGAGGTAATGAATGAGCAGTTCTTC; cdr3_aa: CASSLRREVMNEQFF
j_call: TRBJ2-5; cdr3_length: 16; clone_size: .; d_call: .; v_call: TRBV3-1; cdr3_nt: TGTGCCAGCAGCCAAGGCGTGGGCGGACTACAAGAGACCCAGTACTTC; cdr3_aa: CASSQGVGGLQETQYF
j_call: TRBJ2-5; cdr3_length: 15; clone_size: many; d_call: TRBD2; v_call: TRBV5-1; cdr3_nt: TGCGCCAGCAGCTTCGGCGCTAGCGGGCGGGAGACCCAGTACTTC; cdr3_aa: CASSFGASGRETQYF
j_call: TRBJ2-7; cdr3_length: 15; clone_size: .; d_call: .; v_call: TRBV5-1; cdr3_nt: TGCGCCAGCAGCTTGGTTACAGATGCCCCCTACGAGCAGTACTTC; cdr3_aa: CASSLVTDAPYEQYF
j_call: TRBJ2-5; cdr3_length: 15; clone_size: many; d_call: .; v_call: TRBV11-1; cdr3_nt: TGTGCCAGCACCTTAGCCGGGGGATTAGGAGAGACCCAGTACTTC; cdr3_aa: CASTLAGGLGETQYF
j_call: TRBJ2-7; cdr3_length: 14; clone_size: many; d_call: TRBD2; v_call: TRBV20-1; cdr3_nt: TGCAGTGCCACGGGACTAGCGGGACCCTACGAGCAGTACTTC; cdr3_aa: CSATGLAGPYEQYF
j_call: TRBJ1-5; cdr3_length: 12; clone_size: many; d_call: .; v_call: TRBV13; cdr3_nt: TGTGCCAGCAGCTTAGAGAATCAGCCCCAGCATTTT; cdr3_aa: CASSLENQPQHF
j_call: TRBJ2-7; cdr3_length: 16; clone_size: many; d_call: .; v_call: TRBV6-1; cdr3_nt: TGTGCCAGCAGTTTTACAAGGGTCCTGTGGACCTACGAGCAGTACTTC; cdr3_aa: CASSFTRVLWTYEQYF
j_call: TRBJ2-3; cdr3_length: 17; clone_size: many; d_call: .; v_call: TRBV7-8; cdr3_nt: TGTGCCAGCAGCGTAGGGGGGGCGCCCGCGAGCACAGATACGCAGTATTTT; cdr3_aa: CASSVGGAPASTDTQYF
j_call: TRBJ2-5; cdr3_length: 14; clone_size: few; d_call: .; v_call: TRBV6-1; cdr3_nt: TGTGCCAGCAGGCGCGGGACAGAGGATGAGACCCATTACTTC; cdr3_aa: CASRRGTEDETHYF
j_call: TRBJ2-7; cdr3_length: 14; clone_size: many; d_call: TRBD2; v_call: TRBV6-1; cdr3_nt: TGTGCCAGCAAGGCGGGAGGGAGCTCCTACGAGCAGTACTTC; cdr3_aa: CASKAGGSSYEQYF
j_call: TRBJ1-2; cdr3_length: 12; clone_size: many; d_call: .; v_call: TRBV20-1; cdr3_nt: TGCAGTGCCGTTAATGGGGGCTATGGCTACACCTTC; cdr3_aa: CSAVNGGYGYTF
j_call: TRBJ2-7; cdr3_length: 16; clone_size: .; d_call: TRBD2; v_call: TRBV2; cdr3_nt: TGTGCCAGCAGCACGGGAATAGCGGGAGCCAGGAACGAGCAGTACTTC; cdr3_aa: CASSTGIAGARNEQYF
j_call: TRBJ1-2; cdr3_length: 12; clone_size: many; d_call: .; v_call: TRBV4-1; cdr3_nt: TGCGCCAGCAGCCAACAGGGAGATAGCTACACCTTC; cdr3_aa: CASSQQGDSYTF
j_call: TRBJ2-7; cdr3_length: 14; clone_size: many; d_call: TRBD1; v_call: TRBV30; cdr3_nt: TGTGCCTGGAGTGTAGGGACAGGGGGCAGTGAGCAGTACTTC; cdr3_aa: CAWSVGTGGSEQYF
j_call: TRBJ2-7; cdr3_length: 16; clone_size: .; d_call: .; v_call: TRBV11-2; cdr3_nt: TGTGCCAGCAGCTCTGTGACTATCGGGCACTCCTACGAGCAGTACTTC; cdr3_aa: CASSSVTIGHSYEQYF
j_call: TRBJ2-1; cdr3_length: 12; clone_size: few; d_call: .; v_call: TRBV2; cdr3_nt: TGTGCCAGCACCTCCAGAGACAATGAGCAGTTCTTC; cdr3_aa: CASTSRDNEQFF
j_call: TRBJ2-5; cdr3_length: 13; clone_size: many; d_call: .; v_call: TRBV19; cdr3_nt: TGTGCCAGTCGGGATGGGGGTGTAGAGACCCAGTACTTC; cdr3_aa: CASRDGGVETQYF
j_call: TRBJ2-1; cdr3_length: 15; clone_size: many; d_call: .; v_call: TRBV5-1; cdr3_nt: TGCGCCAGCAGCTTGGCGACTAGCTCCTACAATGAGCAGTTCTTC; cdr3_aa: CASSLATSSYNEQFF
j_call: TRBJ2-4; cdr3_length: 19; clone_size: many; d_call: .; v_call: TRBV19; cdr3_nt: TGTGCCAGTAGTAACCCCCCGGGTCGCCCGACCCTAGCCAAAAACATTCAGTACTTC; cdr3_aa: CASSNPPGRPTLAKNIQYF
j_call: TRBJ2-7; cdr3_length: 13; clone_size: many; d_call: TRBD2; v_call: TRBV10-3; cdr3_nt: TGTGCCATCAGCTCCGGGACTAGAAACGAGCAGTACTTC; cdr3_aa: CAISSGTRNEQYF
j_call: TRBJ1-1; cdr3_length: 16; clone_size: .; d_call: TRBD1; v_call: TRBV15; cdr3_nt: TGTGCCACCAGCACCAGGAACCAGGGGGTAGGGACTGAAGCTTTCTTT; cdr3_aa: CATSTRNQGVGTEAFF
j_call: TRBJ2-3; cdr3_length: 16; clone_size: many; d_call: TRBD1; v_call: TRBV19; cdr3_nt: TGTGCCAGTAGTTCTCCGGACAGGGACAGCACAGATACGCAGTATTTT; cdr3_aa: CASSSPDRDSTDTQYF
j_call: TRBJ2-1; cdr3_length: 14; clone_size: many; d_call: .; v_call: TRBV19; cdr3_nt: TGTGCCAGTGTCTCCAGGGGTGACTACAATGAGCAGTTCTTC; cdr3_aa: CASVSRGDYNEQFF